The subject of this entry is one T cell receptor (beta chain). The specificity of this receptor is unknown. A much larger clone sits a single nucleotide away, making a read error possible. Libraries of naive CD8 T cells were built from around 20,000 to 1,000,000 sorted cells, with 10%, 30% or 50% of the purified RNA used. Naive CD8 T cells, defined as CD8+CD4-CCR7+CD45RA+, were FACS-sorted into RLT Plus buffer on a BD FACSAria II. Approximately nine TCR copies' worth of Jurkat RNA were spiked into roughly 17,000-1,100,000 naive CD8 T cell samples to test detection sensitivity. CD8 T cells were enriched using RosetteSep CD8+ T Cell Enrichment Cocktail and Ficoll-Paque, and the enriched cells then underwent ACK red cell lysis. This record belongs to a study of molecular identifiers for immune sequencing clone quantification (dated by TCRdb to the late 2010s). Notes on the research overall: For a replicate experiment, RNA from 20,000 or 100,000 naive CD8 T cells was divided into five aliquots, and four of the five aliquots were sequenced. The study was a methods study using CD8 T cells to benchmark molecular-identifier clustering-based TCR repertoire sequencing (MIDCIRS) and TCR RNA copy counting. Overall study outcomes, separate from this receptor: A single cell's worth of spiked-in Jurkat TCR RNA was reported detectable even among about a million naive CD8 T cells. In CMV-specific effector cells, clones with more than 20 RNA copies contained over 99% of molecules, whereas in naive cells such clones contained under 1% of molecules. Modeling indicated roughly 3.2 TCR RNA copies recovered per cell, compared with about 10 by digital PCR, which implies a capture efficiency of approximately 30%. When barcode sub-clustering was left out, chimeric consensus sequences inflated TCR diversity, with chimeras reaching as high as 47%. The naive libraries included spiked-in Jurkat TCR RNA (more than nine copies' worth), and this Jurkat TCR RNA is not part of the donor repertoire. Highly expanded clone sizes could be underestimated because identical TCR molecules may share a barcode.

The library was built by means of PCR. Sequencing was performed on an Illumina HiSeq 4000. Bulk TCR libraries were generated as previously described, with the TCR primers listed in Table S5 used. Purification of total RNA was performed with the Qiagen AllPrep DNA/RNA kit. Reads from multiple sequencing runs of the same library were pooled before analysis. The source study handled its data this way. Only reads with exact TCR constant sequence were kept, trimmed to 150 nt, and grouped by their 12-nt molecular barcodes. Reads in each barcode group were sub-clustered using a 15% Levenshtein threshold, and a quality-weighted consensus sequence was built for each RNA molecule. Non-functional sequences were removed, as were lower-count sequences one edit away from another. On the basis of fitting two negative binomial distributions, barcode sub-clusters with fewer than 20% of the maximum read count were discarded. In-frame beta chains were kept once TCRdb had trimmed the public reads at Q25 with fastp and called clones with MiXCR. For every CDR3 protein sequence, its rows merge into one entry that carries the most common genes and DNA. The V and J calls follow TCRdb's processing rather than the paper's. For this sample there are 50,000 to 65,000 distinct CDR3 sequences; about 23% appear just once. About 1.9% of the sample is held by the ten biggest clonotypes.

The source material was naive CD8+ T cells from blood, with Jurkat cell RNA spiked in. This sample's cell subset or site label indicates: FACS-sorted CD8+CD4-CCR7+CD45RA+ naive T cells. This receptor was taken from a human donor in good health. Some libraries in this study had Jurkat cell RNA spiked in.

CDR3 sequence: CAGSLMTGGSDTQYF. The DNA sequence is as follows: TGTGCCGGCAGCTTAATGACGGGAGGGTCAGATACGCAGTATTTT. The chain couples TRBV7-9 to TRBJ2-3, and 8 junction bases match TRBD2. The CDR3 numbers 15 residues from cysteine through phenylalanine. Kept here is only the CDR3 DNA, which spans 45 bases and is read in frame from base 1. Based on the germline V gene (reference sequence), the CDR1 and CDR2 sequences are SEHNR and FQNEAQ.